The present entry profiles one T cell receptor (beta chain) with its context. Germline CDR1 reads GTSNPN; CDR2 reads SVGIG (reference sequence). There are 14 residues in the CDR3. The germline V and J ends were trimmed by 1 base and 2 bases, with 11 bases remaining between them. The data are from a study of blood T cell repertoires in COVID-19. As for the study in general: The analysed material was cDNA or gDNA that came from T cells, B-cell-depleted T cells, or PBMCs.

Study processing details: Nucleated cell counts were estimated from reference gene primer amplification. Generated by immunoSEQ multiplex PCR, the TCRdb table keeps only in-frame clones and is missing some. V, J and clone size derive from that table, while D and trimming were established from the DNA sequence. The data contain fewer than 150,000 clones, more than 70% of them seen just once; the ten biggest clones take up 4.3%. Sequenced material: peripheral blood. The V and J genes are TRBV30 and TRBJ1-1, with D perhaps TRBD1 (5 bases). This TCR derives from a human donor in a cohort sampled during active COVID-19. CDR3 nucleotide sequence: TGTGCCTGGAGTGGGGGCCCTGTTAACACTGAAGCTTTCTTT. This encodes CAWSGGPVNTEAFF.